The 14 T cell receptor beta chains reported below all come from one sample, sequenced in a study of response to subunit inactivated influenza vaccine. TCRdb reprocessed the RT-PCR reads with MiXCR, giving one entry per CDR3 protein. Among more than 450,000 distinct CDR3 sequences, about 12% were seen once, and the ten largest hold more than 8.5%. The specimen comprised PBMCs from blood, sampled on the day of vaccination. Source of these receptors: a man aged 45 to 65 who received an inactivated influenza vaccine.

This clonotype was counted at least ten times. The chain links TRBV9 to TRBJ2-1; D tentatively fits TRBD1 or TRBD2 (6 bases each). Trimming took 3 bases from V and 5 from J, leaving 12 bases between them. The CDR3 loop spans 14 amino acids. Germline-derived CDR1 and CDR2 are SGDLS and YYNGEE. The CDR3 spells CASSGAGTNNEQFF. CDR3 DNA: TGTGCCAGCAGCGGGGCGGGGACAAACAATGAGCAGTTCTTC. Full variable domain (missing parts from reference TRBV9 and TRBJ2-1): DSGVTQTPKHLITATGQRVTLRCSPRSGDLSVYWYQQSLDQGLQFLIQYYNGEERAKGNILERFSAQQFPDLHSELNLSSLELGDSALYFCASSGAGTNNEQFFGPGTRLTVL.

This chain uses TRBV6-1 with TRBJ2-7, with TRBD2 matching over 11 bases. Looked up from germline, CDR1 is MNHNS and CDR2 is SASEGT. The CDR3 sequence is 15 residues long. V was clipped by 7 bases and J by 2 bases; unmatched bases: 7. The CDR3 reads CASTGTSGLTYEQYF. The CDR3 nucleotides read TGTGCCAGCACCGGGACTAGCGGACTAACCTACGAGCAGTACTTC.

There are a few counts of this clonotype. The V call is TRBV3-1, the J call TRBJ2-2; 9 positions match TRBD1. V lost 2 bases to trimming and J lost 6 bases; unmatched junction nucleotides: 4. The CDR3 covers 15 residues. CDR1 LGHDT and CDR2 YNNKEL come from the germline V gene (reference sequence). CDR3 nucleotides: TGTGCCAGCAGCCAAAGGACAGGGGTATCCGGGGAGCTGTTTTTT. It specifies CASSQRTGVSGELFF. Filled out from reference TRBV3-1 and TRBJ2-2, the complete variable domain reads DTAVSQTPKYLVTQMGNDKSIKCEQNLGHDTMYWYKQDSKKFLKIMFSYNNKELIINETVPNRFSPKSPDKAHLNLHINSLELGDSAVYFCASSQRTGVSGELFFGEGSRLTVL.

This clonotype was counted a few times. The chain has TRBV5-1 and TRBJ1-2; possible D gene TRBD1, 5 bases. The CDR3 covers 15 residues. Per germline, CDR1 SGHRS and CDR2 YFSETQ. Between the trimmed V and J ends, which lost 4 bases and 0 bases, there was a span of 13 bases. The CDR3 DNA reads TGCGCCAGCAGCCCGGGGGGAACCTCTAACTATGGCTACACCTTC. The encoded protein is CASSPGGTSNYGYTF.

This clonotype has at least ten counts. CDR3 protein: CASSRRITGAGTMNTEAFF. The CDR3 bases are TGTGCCAGCAGCCGCCGAATCACGGGGGCAGGGACTATGAACACTGAAGCTTTCTTT. The chain employs TRBV11-2 and TRBJ1-1; TRBD1 might be the D (6 bases). V was trimmed by 5 bases and J by 0 bases, leaving 25 bases between them. This CDR3 contains 19 residues. Germline V lookup: CDR1 SGHAT, CDR2 FQNNGV.

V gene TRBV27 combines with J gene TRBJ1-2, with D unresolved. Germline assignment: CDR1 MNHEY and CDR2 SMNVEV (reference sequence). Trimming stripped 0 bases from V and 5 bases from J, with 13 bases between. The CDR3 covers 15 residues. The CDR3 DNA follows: TGTGCCAGCAGTTTATCTCACGGCACCGTTTATGGCTACACCTTC. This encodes CASSLSHGTVYGYTF.

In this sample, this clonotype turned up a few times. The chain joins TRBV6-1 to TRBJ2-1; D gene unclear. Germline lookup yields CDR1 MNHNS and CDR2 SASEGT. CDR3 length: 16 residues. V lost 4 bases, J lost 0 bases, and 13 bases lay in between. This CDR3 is CASSATFSGSYNEQFF. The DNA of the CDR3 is TGTGCCAGCAGTGCGACTTTCTCGGGCTCCTACAATGAGCAGTTCTTC.

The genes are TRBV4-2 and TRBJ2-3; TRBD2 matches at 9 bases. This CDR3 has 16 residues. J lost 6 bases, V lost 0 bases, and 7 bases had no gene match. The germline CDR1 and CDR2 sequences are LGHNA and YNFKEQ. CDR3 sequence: CASSQDGRGGGDTQYF. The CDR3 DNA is TGTGCCAGCAGCCAAGATGGGCGGGGGGGCGGCGATACGCAGTATTTT.

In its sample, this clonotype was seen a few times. CDR3: CASSYGGRANTGELFF. The CDR3 DNA reads TGTGCCAGCAGTTACGGAGGGAGGGCGAACACCGGGGAGCTGTTTTTT. This chain connects TRBV6-5 to TRBJ2-2; 7 bases agree with TRBD2. Germline trimming cut 2 bases from V and 0 bases from J; bases unmatched to any gene: 3. There are 16 residues in the CDR3. Germline assignment: CDR1 MNHEY and CDR2 SVGAGI.

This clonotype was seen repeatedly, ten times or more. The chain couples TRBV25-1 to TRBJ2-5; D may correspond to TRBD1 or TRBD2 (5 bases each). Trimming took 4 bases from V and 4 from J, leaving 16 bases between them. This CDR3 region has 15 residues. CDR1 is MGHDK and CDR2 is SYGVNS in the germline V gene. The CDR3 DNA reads TGTGCCAGCAGTGTACTGGGGACGACGGGAGAGACCCAGTACTTC. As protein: CASSVLGTTGETQYF.

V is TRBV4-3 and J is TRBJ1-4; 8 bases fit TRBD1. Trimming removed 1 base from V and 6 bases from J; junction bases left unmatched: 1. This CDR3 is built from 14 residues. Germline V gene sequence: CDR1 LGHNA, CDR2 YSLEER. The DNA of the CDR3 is TGCGCCAGCAGCCAAGGACAGGGGTATGAAAAACTGTTTTTT. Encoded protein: CASSQGQGYEKLFF.

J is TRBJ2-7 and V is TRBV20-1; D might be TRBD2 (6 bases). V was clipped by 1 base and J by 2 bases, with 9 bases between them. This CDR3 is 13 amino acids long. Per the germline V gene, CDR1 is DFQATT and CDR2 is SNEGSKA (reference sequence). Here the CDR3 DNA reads TGCAGTGCTAGAGTGCGGAGGGCCTACGAGCAGTACTTC. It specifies CSARVRRAYEQYF.

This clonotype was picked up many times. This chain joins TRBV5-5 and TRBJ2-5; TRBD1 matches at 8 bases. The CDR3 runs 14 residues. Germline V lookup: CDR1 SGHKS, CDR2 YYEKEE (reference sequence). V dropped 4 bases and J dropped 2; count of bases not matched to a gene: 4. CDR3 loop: CASSLGQVQETQYF. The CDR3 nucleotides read TGTGCCAGCAGCCTGGGACAGGTACAAGAGACCCAGTACTTC.

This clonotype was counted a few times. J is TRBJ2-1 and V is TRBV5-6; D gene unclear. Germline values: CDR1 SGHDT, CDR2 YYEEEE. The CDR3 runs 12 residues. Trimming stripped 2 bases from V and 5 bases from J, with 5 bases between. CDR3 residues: CASSFTDNEQFF. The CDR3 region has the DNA TGTGCCAGCAGCTTCACGGACAATGAGCAGTTCTTC. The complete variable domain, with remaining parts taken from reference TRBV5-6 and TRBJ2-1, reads DAGVTQSPTHLIKTRGQQVTLRCSPKSGHDTVSWYQQALGQGPQFIFQYYEEEERQRGNFPDRFSGHQFPNYSSELNVNALLLGDSALYLCASSFTDNEQFFGPGTRLTVL.